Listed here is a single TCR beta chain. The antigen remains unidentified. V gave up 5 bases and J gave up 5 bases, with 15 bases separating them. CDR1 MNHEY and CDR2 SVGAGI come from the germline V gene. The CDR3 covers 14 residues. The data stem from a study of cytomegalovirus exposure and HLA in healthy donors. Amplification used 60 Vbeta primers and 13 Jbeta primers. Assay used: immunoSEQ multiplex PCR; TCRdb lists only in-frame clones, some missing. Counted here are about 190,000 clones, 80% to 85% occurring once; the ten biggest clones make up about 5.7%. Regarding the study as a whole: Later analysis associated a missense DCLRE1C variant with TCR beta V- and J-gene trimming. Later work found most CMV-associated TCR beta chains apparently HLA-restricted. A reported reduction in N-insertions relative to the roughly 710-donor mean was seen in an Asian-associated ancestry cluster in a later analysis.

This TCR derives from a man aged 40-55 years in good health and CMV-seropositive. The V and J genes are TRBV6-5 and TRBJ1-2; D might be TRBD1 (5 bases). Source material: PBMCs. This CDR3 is CASSATADSYGYTF. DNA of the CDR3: TGTGCCAGCAGTGCGACAGCAGATTCGTATGGCTACACCTTC.